This T cell receptor (beta chain) was captured by sequencing in a study of shared clonotypes between healthy human individuals. Study-level findings and limits: Among donors, clonotype sharing was expected to be affected by sequencing depth.

The CDR3 has 15 amino acids. V lost 7 bases and J lost 0, with 15 bases in between. Germline V CDR1 and CDR2: MRHNA, SNTAGT. Sequencing used immunoSEQ multiplex PCR; TCRdb keeps in-frame clones, though not all of them. The sample contains over a million clones, around three quarters of which appear only once. A remark on this clone: Its antigen is currently unknown.

The sequence came from a man between 18 and 29 years old in good health. Some clones in this sample may be carry-over from other donors' samples. This chain connects TRBV6-4 to TRBJ1-1; D is possibly TRBD1 (6 bases). Sequencing input: memory CD4+ T cells from PBMCs. Subset described: CD45RA-negative fraction. This CDR3 is CASKKEGQLNTEAFF. The CDR3 coding sequence is TGTGCCAGCAAAAAAGAAGGACAGCTGAACACTGAAGCTTTCTTT.